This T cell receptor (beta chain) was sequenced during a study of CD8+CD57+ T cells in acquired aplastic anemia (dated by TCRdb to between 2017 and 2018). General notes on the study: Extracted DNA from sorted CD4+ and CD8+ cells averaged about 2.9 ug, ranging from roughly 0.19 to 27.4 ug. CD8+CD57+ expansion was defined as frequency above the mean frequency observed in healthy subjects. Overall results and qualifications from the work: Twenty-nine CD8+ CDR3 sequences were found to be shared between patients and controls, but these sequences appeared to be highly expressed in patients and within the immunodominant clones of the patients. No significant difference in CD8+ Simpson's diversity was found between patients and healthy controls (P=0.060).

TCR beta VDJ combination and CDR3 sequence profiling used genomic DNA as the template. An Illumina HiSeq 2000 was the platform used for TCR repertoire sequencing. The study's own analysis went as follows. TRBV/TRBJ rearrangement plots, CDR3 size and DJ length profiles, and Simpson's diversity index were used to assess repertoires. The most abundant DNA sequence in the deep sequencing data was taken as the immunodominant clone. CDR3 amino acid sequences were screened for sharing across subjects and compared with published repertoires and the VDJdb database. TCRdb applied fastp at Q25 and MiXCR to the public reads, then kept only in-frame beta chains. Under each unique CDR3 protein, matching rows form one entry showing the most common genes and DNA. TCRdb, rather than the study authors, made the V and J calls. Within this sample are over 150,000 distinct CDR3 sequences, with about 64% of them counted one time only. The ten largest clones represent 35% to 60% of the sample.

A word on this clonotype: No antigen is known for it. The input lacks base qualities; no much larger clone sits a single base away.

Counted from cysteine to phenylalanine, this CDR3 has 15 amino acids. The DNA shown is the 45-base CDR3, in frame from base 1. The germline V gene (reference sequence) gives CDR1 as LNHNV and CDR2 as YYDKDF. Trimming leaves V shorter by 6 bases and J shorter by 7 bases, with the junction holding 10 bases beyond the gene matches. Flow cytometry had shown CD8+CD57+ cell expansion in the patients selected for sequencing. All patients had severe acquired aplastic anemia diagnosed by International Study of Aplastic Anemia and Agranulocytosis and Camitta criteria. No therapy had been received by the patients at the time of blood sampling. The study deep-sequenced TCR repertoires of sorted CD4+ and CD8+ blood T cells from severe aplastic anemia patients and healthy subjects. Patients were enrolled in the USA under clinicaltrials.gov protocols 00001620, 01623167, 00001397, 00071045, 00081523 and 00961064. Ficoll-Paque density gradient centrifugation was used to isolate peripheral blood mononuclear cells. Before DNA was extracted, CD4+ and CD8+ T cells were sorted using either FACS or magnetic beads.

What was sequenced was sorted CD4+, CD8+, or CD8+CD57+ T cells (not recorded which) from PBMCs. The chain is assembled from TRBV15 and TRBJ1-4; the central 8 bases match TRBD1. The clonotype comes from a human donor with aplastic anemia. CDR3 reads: CATRTAGGEGEKLFF. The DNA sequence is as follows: TGTGCCACCAGAACCGCAGGGGGCGAGGGTGAAAAACTGTTTTTT.